This TCR beta chain was sequenced in a study of CD8+CD57+ T cells in acquired aplastic anemia. Study in general: Healthy donors yielded some 11 million CD4+ cell reads on average. Study-wide findings and caveats: Some 31 shared CD8+ CDR3s appeared highly expressed within patients' immunodominant clones. Between patients and controls, CD8+ Simpson's diversity did not vary significantly.

Looked up from germline, CDR1 is MNHEY and CDR2 is SVGAGI. Trimming took 7 bases from V and 0 from J, leaving 16 bases between them. This CDR3 is 16 amino acids long. Genomic DNA, serving as template, underwent TCR beta VDJ and CDR3 profiling. Each CDR3 protein is one row after TCRdb ran MiXCR on the reads. Seen here are 400,000 to 500,000 distinct CDR3 sequences, roughly 64% observed once, and the top ten hold approximately 3.8%. This clonotype was observed once. The antigen remains unidentified. The source material was sorted CD4+, CD8+, or CD8+CD57+ T cells (not recorded which) from PBMCs. The chain employs TRBV6-5 and TRBJ2-4, with D unclear. This clonotype was obtained from a human donor in good health, serving as a control. The CDR3 region has the DNA TGTGCCAGCAAGGAGTCGACCGTTCTAGCCAAAAACATTCAGTACTTC. Translating it yields CASKESTVLAKNIQYF.